This TCR beta chain was recovered during a study of blood T cell repertoires in COVID-19. Study information: The United States, Italy and Spain were the sources of the acute and convalescent COVID-19 samples.

Recruitment covered about two dozen US areas and drew participants whose ages spanned about 18 to 100 years. This CDR3 contains 16 residues. Germline CDR1 and CDR2: PRHDT and FYEKMQ (reference sequence). V lost 5 bases, J lost 0 bases, and 3 bases stayed unmatched. Per the authors' pipeline: Reference gene primers were amplified, and this amplification served to estimate nucleated cell counts. Measured with immunoSEQ multiplex PCR; TCRdb has only the in-frame clones, and not every one. D and trimming were read from the DNA, whereas the V and J calls and clone size are those reported in that table. Of roughly 300,000 clones in the sample, roughly 90% were seen once.

The genes are TRBV13 and TRBJ2-1; 11 nucleotides agree with TRBD2. The sample taken for sequencing was PBMCs or T cells enriched from blood (not recorded which). This TCR was recovered from a woman under 40 who had recovered from COVID-19. The CDR3 is CASSRLAGSSYNEQFF. For the CDR3, the DNA is TGTGCCAGCAGCCGACTAGCGGGAAGCTCCTACAATGAGCAGTTCTTC.